These T cell receptor beta chains were read from a single sample in a study of T-cell memory formation after mild COVID-19. TCRdb recomputed calls from the 5' RACE reads with MiXCR, one row per CDR3 protein. This table holds 250,000 to 350,000 distinct CDR3 sequences, roughly an eighth found once. Sequenced input: PBMCs or a T cell subset sorted from them (not recorded which). The receptors derive from a man aged 18 to 35 who had mild COVID-19 (a few samples of this study predate the infection). Cell type and time point are not known. Both conserved end residues are trimmed from each CDR3.

v_gene,j_gene,CDR3aa
TRBV12-5,TRBJ1-4,ASGPIPGQPEKLF
TRBV12-3/TRBV12-4,TRBJ2-7,ASSLGLASYEQY
TRBV7-9,TRBJ2-4,ASTPPEELAKNIQY
TRBV4-1,TRBJ2-2,ASSQEDREGGELF
TRBV11-2,TRBJ1-2,ASSFGQYGYT
TRBV7-2,TRBJ2-5,ASSLTRGRETQY
TRBV4-3,TRBJ2-7,ASSQEWGNSYEQY
TRBV9,TRBJ2-1,ASSVRRAESYNEQF
TRBV2,TRBJ1-1,ASSGSGGEAF
TRBV5-1,TRBJ2-1,ASSLGRQGYNEQF
TRBV12-3/TRBV12-4,TRBJ1-1,ASSLLNGEAF
TRBV12-3/TRBV12-4,TRBJ2-1,ASRGAGVGNEQF
TRBV7-2,TRBJ2-5,AIGSYQETQY
TRBV4-1,TRBJ1-5,ASSPREGSNQPQH
TRBV5-5,TRBJ2-3,ASSLEEDRFSTDTQY
TRBV4-2,TRBJ1-2,ASSQVGQGDGYT
TRBV4-3,TRBJ2-7,ASSQDRAANYEQY
TRBV24-1,TRBJ1-1,ATSDSWGEAF
TRBV12-3/TRBV12-4,TRBJ2-3,ASSPLAGESTDTQY
TRBV11-3,TRBJ2-3,ASSLAGQGTDTQY